What follows are 8 T cell receptor beta chains derived from one specimen sequenced in a study of OX40 agonist ivuxolimab in advanced cancers. Clones were sequenced by immunoSEQ multiplex PCR, and TCRdb holds only the in-frame ones, with some missing. The data hold under 150,000 clones, with 80% to 90% observed a single time. The sequencing used CD4+ or CD8+ T cells sorted from blood, collected in a trial of the OX40 agonist ivuxolimab. These receptors were collected from an adult with an advanced solid tumor such as melanoma, head and neck, liver or kidney cancer.

This CDR3 is CASSPKGGGSYEQYF. The CDR3 nucleotides read TGTGCCAGCAGCCCTAAGGGCGGGGGCTCCTACGAGCAGTACTTC. V and J are TRBV9 and TRBJ2-7; 7 nucleotides agree with TRBD2. The V segment lost 4 bases and the J segment 0 bases; nucleotides outside the gene matches: 7. Germline lookup yields CDR1 SGDLS and CDR2 YYNGEE. CDR3 length: 15 amino acids.

On this clone: The junction differs from germline at one of its ends, possibly a read error. The chain combines TRBV7-3 with TRBJ2-5; unclear D gene. The CDR3 sequence is 13 residues long. Per the germline V gene, CDR1 is SGHTA and CDR2 is FQGTGA. CDR3 coding DNA: TGTGCCAGTAGCTACCGTTTTGGAGAGACCCAGTACTTC. Translated: CASSYRFGETQYF.

The chain carries TRBV19 and TRBJ1-4; D gene unclear. This CDR3 spans 14 amino acids. Trimming took 7 bases from V and 3 from J, leaving 12 bases between them. Per the germline V gene, CDR1 is LNHDA and CDR2 is SQIVND (reference sequence). The CDR3 sequence: CASTLPGANEKLFF. CDR3 in DNA: TGTGCCAGTACCCTCCCAGGAGCTAATGAAAAACTGTTTTTT.

The chain joins TRBV19 to TRBJ2-7, with TRBD1 matching 8 bases. Germline CDR1 LNHDA, CDR2 SQIVND (reference sequence). The V segment lost 3 bases and the J segment 4 bases; nucleotides outside the gene matches: 17. This CDR3 is built from 18 residues. The CDR3 DNA reads TGTGCCAGTAGTATCAAGGGGACAGGCCCCGAGGGAGGTTACGAGCAGTACTTC. This encodes CASSIKGTGPEGGYEQYF.

The chain couples TRBV19 to TRBJ2-7; 7 positions match TRBD2. The CDR3 is 14 amino acids. The germline V gene encodes CDR1 LNHDA and CDR2 SQIVND (reference sequence). J lost 5 bases, V lost 4 bases, and 8 bases had no gene match. The CDR3 loop reads CASSTVFTSDEQYF. CDR3 bases: TGTGCCAGTAGTACCGTGTTTACTAGCGACGAGCAGTACTTC.

The chain's CDR3 is CASSLPALEGEKLFF. The CDR3 DNA reads TGTGCCAGCAGTTTACCGGCTCTCGAGGGTGAAAAACTGTTTTTT. This chain uses TRBV28 with TRBJ1-4; D uncertain. Germline V gene sequence: CDR1 MDHEN, CDR2 SYDVKM. Trimming took 2 bases from V and 7 from J, leaving 14 bases between them. The CDR3 has 15 residues.

The V call is TRBV6-1, the J call TRBJ2-5; D gene ambiguous. The V end lost 3 bases, the J end lost 5 bases, and 13 bases lay between the germline ends. The CDR3 loop spans 14 amino acids. Germline assignment: CDR1 MNHNS and CDR2 SASEGT. This CDR3 reads CASSEGLLGETQYF. In DNA, the CDR3 is TGTGCCAGCAGTGAGGGTCTGCTCGGTGAGACCCAGTACTTC.

The chain couples TRBV6-5 to TRBJ1-6; D not resolved. This CDR3 spans 15 amino acids. Germline V CDR1 and CDR2: MNHEY, SVGAGI. V lost 2 bases, J lost 7 bases, and 12 bases lay in between. Here the CDR3 reads CASSYTQDPNSPLHF. CDR3 coding DNA: TGTGCCAGCAGTTACACTCAGGACCCAAATTCACCCCTCCACTTT.